This T cell receptor (beta chain) came from a study of CD8 T cells in Susac syndrome. Random hexamers were used to reverse transcribe the RNA input (about 0.45 to 1 ug). The CDR3 of TCR beta was amplified by immunoSEQ multiplex PCR across 54 Vbeta and 13 Jbeta. TCRdb fed the immunoSEQ multiplex PCR reads into MiXCR, producing one record per CDR3 protein. Of more than 200,000 distinct CDR3 sequences listed, about 94% were seen once; the top ten hold around 0.15%. The T cells that were sequenced for TCR beta were CD8+ and CD4+ cells from blood. The receptor's source is a human donor with Susac syndrome. The specimen sequenced was CD4+ T cells from PBMCs.

CDR3 in DNA: TGTGCCAGCAGCATCGAGGGACGGCCTTATGGCTACACCTTC. This codes for CASSIEGRPYGYTF. The chain couples TRBV3-1 to TRBJ1-2; tentatively, D is TRBD1 (5 bases). Trimming removed 5 bases at V and 5 bases at J, with 15 bases between. Germline V gene lookup returns CDR1 LGHDT and CDR2 YNNKEL (reference sequence). The CDR3 has 14 amino acids.